Here is one T cell receptor (beta chain) with its context. Its target antigen remains unknown. Base qualities were left out, and no much larger clone turns up one base away. CD8 naive samples consisted of CD45RO-negative cells that were positively selected for CCR7, yielding a CD45RA+CCR7+ population without TemRA cells. The donors were healthy, HIV-negative adults with no recently reported acute infections or vaccinations. Every donor was a Caucasian adult living in Nashville, Tennessee, USA. After blood collection by leukapheresis, PBMCs were isolated using Ficoll-Histopaque density gradient centrifugation and then cryopreserved in the vapor phase of liquid nitrogen. Analytical flow cytometry was used to check the purity and quantity of every magnetically sorted T cell population. From each sorted fraction, genomic DNA was isolated and quantified by UV absorbance on a Nanodrop 2000c. Using the deep immunoSEQ assay, multiplex PCR amplified TCR CDR3 regions from genomic DNA. Genomic DNA extracted from each cell subset was distributed evenly over all wells of several immunoSEQ 96-well plates, and each plate served as one replicate. For sorted subsets, approximately 200 ng of genomic DNA, equivalent to 30,000 or so T cell genomes, went into each replicate PCR. The purified libraries were quantified using a Qubit 3.0 fluorometer, sized with a Bioanalyzer 2100, and then quantified again using the KAPA Library Quantification kit. Every immunoSEQ 96-well plate was sequenced on a separate single-read 150-cycle Illumina NextSeq 550 flow cell. On the study's bioinformatics: Because the immunoSEQ output held only junctional sequences and lacked quality scores, the filtering could not match the filtering applied to full-length reads. Sequences were annotated with PyIR, a Python wrapper for IgBLAST v1.9, using IMGT germline references to assign V/J genes and CDR3. Reads were filtered out if the reads had weak V/J assignments (E-value above 1e-6), no CDR3, stop codons, out-of-frame junctions, or ambiguous translated residues. A V3J clonotype was defined by an identical inferred V gene, J gene, and CDR3 amino acid sequence. Percentage overlap between repertoires was computed as shared unique clonotypes divided by the size of the smaller repertoire. Richness of each repertoire was evaluated using RTK rarefaction, the Chao1 estimator, and Recon v2.1 estimates of unobserved clonotypes. Generation probabilities were computed with OLGA for all TCRbeta clonotypes obtained by the gDNA method from four donors. TCRdb's version of the immuneACCESS table is confined to in-frame rearrangements and falls short of the full clone set. An unresolved V gene accounts for under half of the shortfall where checked; the remainder is of unknown origin. That table supplies the V and J calls and clone size; D and trimming were determined from the DNA. This sample has nearly 2 million clones in its table, and about 95% of those were observed once. The top ten constitute 0.9% to 1.5% of the sample.

These data originate in a study of shared clonotypes between healthy human individuals (dated by TCRdb to the early 2020s). Context from the whole study: The cohort included three men and two women between 18 and 49 years of age. Per donor, three plates each were used for CD4 naive and CD4 memory, two for CD8 naive, and one for CD8 memory. To estimate repertoire size and how much clonotype sharing occurs between individuals, the study deeply sequenced the blood TCR repertoires of several healthy adults. Libraries were prepared and TCR repertoires were sequenced by different laboratories using diverse techniques, in order to increase sequencing depth and limit assay-specific biases. Per donor, leukapheresis produced somewhere between about 0.8 and 9 billion PBMCs. Beyond this particular receptor, the publication reports: Because the study included only a small number of donors, the genetic and exposure-history diversity represented was limited. Estimated clonotype richness was generally larger for naive than for memory subsets. Clonotypes shared by all four sorted-subset donors showed higher generation probabilities than non-shared clonotypes. Across several donors, around 5.4% of naive CD4, roughly 3.4% of naive CD8, roughly 2.3% of memory CD4, and under 0.45% of memory CD8 clonotypes were shared. Even with the large sequencing depth, rarefaction of the sorted-subset datasets indicated that sequencing was incomplete. Pairwise subsampling indicated that sequencing depth was expected to affect the degree of clonotype sharing among donors. Sampling was restricted to blood, and TCR repertoires in tissue are likely to differ from TCR repertoires in blood.

The CDR3 contains 13 residues, cysteine and phenylalanine counted. Just CDR3 DNA is preserved here, 39 bases in frame from base 1. CDR1 and CDR2, looked up from the germline V gene (reference sequence), are SEHNR and FQNEAQ. A distance of 9 bases separates the germline ends of V and J, which lose 3 bases and 5 bases respectively. Recombination joined TRBV7-9 with TRBJ2-3; the D region possibly corresponds to TRBD1 (5 bases align). The sequenced sample consisted of naive CD8+ T cells sorted from blood. The cell subset or site label, as the study defines it: CD45RA+CCR7+. The sequence was obtained from a man younger than 35 in good health. The DNA sequence is given as TGTGCCAGCAGCTTCCAGGGTGTAGATACGCAGTATTTT. Translated, it reads CASSFQGVDTQYF.